This T cell receptor beta chain was profiled in a study of blood T cell repertoires in COVID-19. The repertoire was sequenced with immunoSEQ multiplex PCR; TCRdb's copy has only in-frame clones and lacks some. The profile shows approximately 90,000 clones, 80% to 90% of them singletons. This CDR3 is 15 amino acids long. With 5 bases removed from V and 3 bases from J, the gap between germline ends came to 13 bases. Germline CDR1 reads SNHLY; CDR2 reads FYNNEI. The rearrangement links TRBV2 to TRBJ2-2; a weak D match, TRBD2 (6 bases). The TCR originated in a man aged 80 or over with active or convalescent COVID-19. The sequencing input was peripheral blood. The CDR3 protein is CASSIGGADTGELFF. CDR3 DNA: TGTGCCAGCAGTATTGGAGGGGCTGACACCGGGGAGCTGTTTTTT. Looking up the rest from reference TRBV2 and TRBJ2-2 gives the full variable domain: EPEVTQTPSHQVTQMGQEVILRCVPISNHLYFYWYRQILGQKVEFLVSFYNNEISEKSEIFDDQFSVERPDGSNFTLKIRSTKLEDSAMYFCASSIGGADTGELFFGEGSRLTVL.